In its sample, the clone carrying this T cell receptor (beta chain) was seen many times. Its cognate antigen is unknown. One entry per CDR3 protein, called by TCRdb with MiXCR from the reads. This repertoire shows some 350,000 distinct CDR3 sequences, around 18% found once; its top ten account for approximately 10%. The record originates from a study of T cell repertoires in cytomegalovirus infection. Study information: In public TCR beta signatures, there were indications of both CMV infection and matching HLA type. Study-wide points: Adding up the frequency of public TCR beta families identified people who carried CMV plus the relevant HLA. In two of eight donors, the top clonotype was HLA-C-restricted CMV-specific.

V lost 3 bases to trimming and J lost 7 bases; unmatched junction nucleotides: 3. This CDR3 contains 15 residues. Germline lookup yields CDR1 LNHDA and CDR2 SQIVND (reference sequence). This receptor was obtained from a human donor in good health (CMV status not recorded). Some clones in this sample may be carry-over from other donors' samples. Sequencing used PBMCs. The chain combines TRBV19 with TRBJ2-1, with 13 bases matching TRBD2. As DNA, the CDR3 is TGTGCCAGTAGTATCGGGACTAGCGGGGTTAATGAGCAGTTCTTC. Translated, it gives CASSIGTSGVNEQFF.